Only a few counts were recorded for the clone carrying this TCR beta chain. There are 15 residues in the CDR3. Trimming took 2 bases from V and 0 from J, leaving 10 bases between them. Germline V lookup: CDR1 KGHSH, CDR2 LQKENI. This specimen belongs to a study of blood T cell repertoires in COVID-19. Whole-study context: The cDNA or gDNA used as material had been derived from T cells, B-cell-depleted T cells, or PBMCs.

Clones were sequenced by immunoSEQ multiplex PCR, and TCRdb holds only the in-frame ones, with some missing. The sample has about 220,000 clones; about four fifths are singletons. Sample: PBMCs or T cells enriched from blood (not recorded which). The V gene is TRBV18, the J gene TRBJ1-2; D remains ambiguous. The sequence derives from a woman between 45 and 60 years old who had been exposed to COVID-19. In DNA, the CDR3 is TGTGCCAGCTCACCAGAGCTATTCTCTAACTATGGCTACACCTTC. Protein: CASSPELFSNYGYTF. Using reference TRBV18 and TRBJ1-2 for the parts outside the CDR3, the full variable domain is NAGVMQNPRHLVRRRGQEARLRCSPMKGHSHVYWYRQLPEEGLKFMVYLQKENIIDESGMPKERFSAEFPKEGPSILRIQQVVRGDSAAYFCASSPELFSNYGYTFGSGTRLTVV.